A selection of T cell receptor beta chains follows, all from one sample in a study of blood T cell repertoires in COVID-19. Using immunoSEQ multiplex PCR, the repertoire was profiled, and TCRdb retains in-frame clones only, with some absent. The sample holds more than 60,000 clones, around 90% seen once. The sequenced sample consisted of peripheral blood. These receptors were obtained from a woman between 55 and 75 years old with COVID-19, enrolled during active disease. CDR3s include the opening cysteine and the closing phenylalanine or tryptophan. Fields, in order: CDR3 protein, CDR3 DNA, clone size, J gene, V gene, D gene. D genes are given only for firm matches. Clone size is not always given. Where it is, it says once, few, many or a class for expanded clones.

CASSTYRGRFEKLFF	TGTGCCAGCAGCACCTACAGGGGGCGCTTTGAAAAACTGTTTTTT	-	TRBJ1-4	TRBV7-9	TRBD1
CASSHEPSGEQYF	TGTGCCAGCAGCCACGAACCTAGCGGCGAGCAGTACTTC	-	TRBJ2-7	TRBV5-8	TRBD2
CASSFTGRGPYGYTF	TGTGCCAGCTCATTCACAGGGCGGGGGCCCTATGGCTACACCTTC	-	TRBJ1-2	TRBV28	-
CASSETGTYGYTF	TGTGCCAGCAGTGAAACAGGGACCTATGGCTACACCTTC	-	TRBJ1-2	TRBV2	-
CASSHRGFEAFF	TGCGCCAGCAGCCACCGGGGATTTGAAGCTTTCTTT	once	TRBJ1-1	TRBV4-3	-
CASSLAENQPQHF	TGTGCCAGCAGTTTGGCAGAAAATCAGCCCCAGCATTTT	-	TRBJ1-5	TRBV12-3/TRBV12-4	-
CAWSYGGGNTDTQYF	TGTGCCTGGAGTTATGGGGGAGGGAACACAGATACGCAGTATTTT	-	TRBJ2-3	TRBV30	TRBD2
CASSLGGLAGTDTQYF	TGTGCCAGCAGCTTGGGTGGACTAGCGGGCACAGATACGCAGTATTTT	-	TRBJ2-3	TRBV5-8	TRBD2
CASSNQGDLGSSGANVLTF	TGTGCCAGCAGCAATCAGGGGGATCTTGGGAGCTCTGGGGCCAACGTCCTGACTTTC	-	TRBJ2-6	TRBV13	TRBD1
CASSQVFQGNGEKLFF	TGTGCCAGCAGCCAAGTGTTTCAGGGGAACGGAGAAAAACTGTTTTTT	few	TRBJ1-4	TRBV3-1/TRBV3-2	-
CASSVDLASHNEQFF	TGTGCCAGCAGCGTAGACCTAGCGTCCCACAATGAGCAGTTCTTC	-	TRBJ2-1	TRBV9	-
CASSLAPLNEQFF	TGTGCCAGCAGTTTAGCCCCCCTGAATGAGCAGTTCTTC	-	TRBJ2-1	TRBV12-3/TRBV12-4	-
CASSYRDRAFDGYTF	TGTGCCAGCAGTTACAGGGACAGGGCTTTTGATGGCTACACCTTC	-	TRBJ1-2	TRBV6-2/TRBV6-3	TRBD1
CASSYRDRVFAEAFF	TGTGCCAGCAGCTACCGGGACAGGGTTTTCGCTGAAGCTTTCTTT	once	TRBJ1-1	TRBV5-8	TRBD1
CASSQDPQYNQPQHF	TGTGCCAGCAGCCAAGATCCACAGTACAATCAGCCCCAGCATTTT	once	TRBJ1-5	TRBV3-1/TRBV3-2	-
CASSIRQGSYNEQFF	TGTGCCAGTAGTATTCGACAGGGCTCCTACAATGAGCAGTTCTTC	-	TRBJ2-1	TRBV19	TRBD1
CAWSLLSSGAGNEQFF	TGTGCCTGGAGTCTACTCTCTAGCGGGGCCGGGAATGAGCAGTTCTTC	-	TRBJ2-1	TRBV30	TRBD2
CASSLYRGETQYF	TGTGCCAGCAGTTTATATAGGGGGGAGACCCAGTACTTC	-	TRBJ2-5	TRBV27	-
CASSPTGLYNSPLHF	TGTGCCAGCAGTCCGACAGGTCTCTATAATTCACCCCTCCACTTT	few	TRBJ1-6	TRBV27	-